Listed below are T cell receptor beta chains from one sample, sequenced in a study of T cell responses to AZD1222 COVID-19 vaccine. Profiling relied on immunoSEQ multiplex PCR, and the TCRdb table lists in-frame clones only, not all of them. The table shows 95,000 to 150,000 clones, with 80% to 90% occurring only once. The sequencing used peripheral blood, collected on day 0 of AZD1222 vaccination. These receptors all come from an adult in good health. The CDR3 runs from the conserved cysteine through the conserved F or W. D genes are given only for firm matches. Not every row has a clone size; where given, it reads once, few, many or a size class.

>.|18|TRBJ1-3|TRBD1|TRBV4-3
TGCGCCAGCAGTCCCGGGACAGGGAGCCCATACTCTGGAAACACCATATATTTT
CASSPGTGSPYSGNTIYF
>.|15|TRBJ2-7|.|TRBV4-1
TGCGCCAGCAGCCAAGTTATGGGGGCGAACTACGAGCAGTACTTC
CASSQVMGANYEQYF
>.|12|TRBJ1-4|.|TRBV24-1
TGTGCCACCAGTGACGGGTTTGAAAAACTGTTTTTT
CATSDGFEKLFF
>.|15|TRBJ2-5|.|TRBV27
TGTGCCAGCAGTCCGTCGATCAGTCCCGGCGAGACCCAGTACTTC
CASSPSISPGETQYF
>.|16|TRBJ2-3|.|TRBV9
TGTGCCAGCAGCCGAATCGGGACCCAGCCTTACGATACGCAGTATTTT
CASSRIGTQPYDTQYF
>once|11|TRBJ2-1|.|TRBV7-2
TGTGCCAGCAGCTTAAAAACTACGGAGTTCTTC
CASSLKTTEFF
>once|14|TRBJ1-2|.|TRBV6-2/TRBV6-3
TGTGCCAGCAGTTACTCAGCCGGTAACTATGGCTACACCTTC
CASSYSAGNYGYTF
>.|18|TRBJ1-5|.|TRBV4-2
TGTGCCAGCAGCCAAGATCTGGACAGAAGCTATAGCAATCAGCCCCAGCATTTT
CASSQDLDRSYSNQPQHF
>.|18|TRBJ1-6|.|TRBV18
TGTGCCAGCTCACCAGTAGCCGGGGGAAGCTCCTATAATTCACCCCTCCACTTT
CASSPVAGGSSYNSPLHF
>.|15|TRBJ2-7|TRBD1|TRBV5-6
TGTGCCAGCAGCTTTGGGACAGGGCTTTACTACGAGCAGTACTTC
CASSFGTGLYYEQYF
>.|15|TRBJ2-2|TRBD1|TRBV27
TGTGCCAGCAGTACCCGACAGGGGGCAATCGGGGAGCTGTTTTTT
CASSTRQGAIGELFF
>.|15|TRBJ1-6|.|TRBV6-5
TGTGCCAGCAGGCCTATTGACGCCTATAATTCACCCCTCCACTTT
CASRPIDAYNSPLHF
>.|16|TRBJ1-2|.|TRBV28
TGTGCCAGCAGCTACAAACCGGGACAAGCTAACTATGGCTACACCTTC
CASSYKPGQANYGYTF
>.|10|TRBJ1-2|.|TRBV7-8
TGTGCCGATGGGGACTATGGCTACACCTTC
CADGDYGYTF
>.|14|TRBJ1-6|.|TRBV27
TGTGCCAGCAGGCAGGGGTATGGGAATTCACCCCTCCACTTT
CASRQGYGNSPLHF
>.|15|TRBJ1-6|.|TRBV30
TGTGCCTGGATAAGGGGTGAATCCTATAATTCACCCCTCCACTTT
CAWIRGESYNSPLHF
>once|14|TRBJ2-6|.|TRBV30
TGTGCCTGGAGCAGGCTCTCTGGGGCCAACGTCCTGACTTTC
CAWSRLSGANVLTF
>.|14|TRBJ1-1|.|TRBV5-4
TGTGCCAGCAGCTTGGGGGGCGGCGACACTGAAGCTTTCTTT
CASSLGGGDTEAFF
>.|14|TRBJ1-5|.|TRBV30
TGTGCCTGGAGTACCCGGGGATCGAGTCAGCCCCAGCATTTT
CAWSTRGSSQPQHF
>.|16|TRBJ2-1|TRBD2|TRBV3-1/TRBV3-2
TGTGCCAGCAGCCAAGGCTGGCTAGCGGACAACAATGAGCAGTTCTTC
CASSQGWLADNNEQFF
>.|16|TRBJ1-2|TRBD1|TRBV27
TGTGCCAGCAGTGGGAGTTTCAGGGGGGCAAGCTATGGCTACACCTTC
CASSGSFRGASYGYTF
>.|11|TRBJ1-1|.|TRBV14
TGTGCCAGCAGCCAAGAGTGGGAAGCTTTCTTT
CASSQEWEAFF
>.|14|TRBJ2-7|.|TRBV28
TGTGCCAGCAGTATTCTGGACAATTCCTACGAGCAGTACTTC
CASSILDNSYEQYF
>.|16|TRBJ2-3|.|TRBV6-2/TRBV6-3
TGTGCCAGCAGCATGGGACCAACCCACCCAACAGATACGCAGTATTTT
CASSMGPTHPTDTQYF
>.|16|TRBJ2-3|TRBD2|TRBV15
TGTGCCACCAGCAGCTACCAGCGGGGGTCGACGGATACGCAGTATTTT
CATSSYQRGSTDTQYF
>.|17|TRBJ2-3|TRBD2|TRBV28
TGTGCCAGCAAAAACGCGGGGGTCCCGGGGGTCGGAGATACGCAGTATTTT
CASKNAGVPGVGDTQYF
>.|13|TRBJ1-5|.|TRBV19
TGTGCCAGTAGGCGTTCGGGCAATCAGCCCCAGCATTTT
CASRRSGNQPQHF
>.|12|TRBJ2-5|.|TRBV7-8
TGTGCCAGCAGCTTAGTGCCCGAGACCCAGTACTTC
CASSLVPETQYF
>.|17|TRBJ2-1|TRBD2|TRBV28
TGTGCCAGCAGTTTAGTAGCGGGAGGTCTCCCCTACAATGAGCAGTTCTTC
CASSLVAGGLPYNEQFF
>.|18|TRBJ2-6|TRBD2|TRBV19
TGTGCCAGTAGTATAAGGCTAGCGGGGAACTCTGGGGCCAACGTCCTGACTTTC
CASSIRLAGNSGANVLTF
>.|13|TRBJ1-6|.|TRBV7-2
TGTGCCAGCAGCTCCGAGGAGCGATCACCCCTCCACTTT
CASSSEERSPLHF
>.|15|TRBJ2-7|TRBD1|TRBV5-5
TGTGCCAGCAGCTTGGCAGGACAGGGGGCCCACGAGCAGTACTTC
CASSLAGQGAHEQYF
>.|15|TRBJ2-7|.|TRBV4-1
TGCGCCAGCAGCCACCCTCCAGGTGGCAGCTACGAGCAGTACTTC
CASSHPPGGSYEQYF
>.|15|TRBJ1-2|.|TRBV4-3
TGCGCCAGCAGCCCAGGGGTCCAGGTGGACTATGGCTACACCTTC
CASSPGVQVDYGYTF
>.|13|TRBJ1-4|.|TRBV12-3/TRBV12-4
TGTGCCAGCAGTTTGGACTTCGGGGAAAAACTGTTTTTT
CASSLDFGEKLFF
>once|13|TRBJ2-3|.|TRBV4-3
TGCGCCAGCAGCCAAGGTTTCGGAGATACGCAGTATTTT
CASSQGFGDTQYF
>.|15|TRBJ2-5|.|TRBV5-4
TGTGCCAGCAGCTTTAATGGGGAGTACCAAGAGACCCAGTACTTC
CASSFNGEYQETQYF
>.|12|TRBJ2-1|TRBD1|TRBV30
TGTGCCTGGGGACAGGGCTACAATGAGCAGTTCTTC
CAWGQGYNEQFF
>.|13|TRBJ2-2|.|TRBV4-2
TGTGCCAGCAGCCAACCGAACACCGGGGAGCTGTTTTTT
CASSQPNTGELFF
>.|13|TRBJ2-1|.|TRBV28
TGTGCCAGCAGTCCGCCCTGGGGGGATGAGCAGTTCTTC
CASSPPWGDEQFF
>.|18|TRBJ1-5|.|TRBV27
TGTGCCAGCAGCCCACAGTACAGACCTTACTATAGCAATCAGCCCCAGCATTTT
CASSPQYRPYYSNQPQHF
>.|13|TRBJ2-2|.|TRBV2
TGTGCCAGCAGTGGGCGCGGTACCGGGGAGCTGTTTTTT
CASSGRGTGELFF
>.|15|TRBJ1-2|TRBD1|TRBV6-1
TGTGCCAGCAGTGAAGGGACAGGCACCCGCTATGGCTACACCTTC
CASSEGTGTRYGYTF
>few|12|TRBJ1-4|.|TRBV29-1
TGCAGCGTTGACAGGGGTAATGAAAAACTGTTTTTT
CSVDRGNEKLFF
>.|12|TRBJ2-3|.|TRBV7-2
TGTGCCAGCAATAGAGGGGGGGATACGCAGTATTTT
CASNRGGDTQYF
>.|15|TRBJ1-3|.|TRBV18
TGTGCCAGCTCACCTTTTCGGGACACTGGAAACACCATATATTTT
CASSPFRDTGNTIYF
>.|12|TRBJ1-1|.|TRBV12-3/TRBV12-4
TGTGCCAGCAGTTTTATGAACACTGAAGCTTTCTTT
CASSFMNTEAFF
>.|15|TRBJ2-7|TRBD2|TRBV5-4
TGTGCCAGCAGCTTGAGTAGCGCGGGAGCGTACGAGCAGTACTTC
CASSLSSAGAYEQYF
>.|11|TRBJ1-2|.|TRBV25-1
TGTGCCAGCAGTGGGGGGGCTGGCTACACCTTC
CASSGGAGYTF
>.|18|TRBJ1-2|.|TRBV5-6
TGTGCCAGCAGCCTCCCTGATGGGACCCCCCTGGGGAACTATGGCTACACCTTC
CASSLPDGTPLGNYGYTF
>.|16|TRBJ2-3|TRBD2|TRBV7-2
TGTGCCAGCAGCTCAGCGGGAGGGCGGGGCACAGATACGCAGTATTTT
CASSSAGGRGTDTQYF
>few|14|TRBJ2-7|TRBD1|TRBV18
TGTGCCAGCTCAGCTGCGGGACAGGGTGGAGAGCAGTACTTC
CASSAAGQGGEQYF
>.|14|TRBJ2-5|.|TRBV15
TGTGCCACCAGCAGAGATCGAGGGGGGAAGACCCAGTACTTC
CATSRDRGGKTQYF
>.|23|TRBJ1-5|.|TRBV10-1
TGCGCCCGAAACCCCCACCCGGACAGCCACCAGAGATATTATGTTTCGAGCAATCAGCCCCAGCATTTT
CARNPHPDSHQRYYVSSNQPQHF
>few|13|TRBJ1-1|.|TRBV3-1/TRBV3-2
TGTGCCAGCAGCCCCATGCTGAACACTGAAGCTTTCTTT
CASSPMLNTEAFF
>.|14|TRBJ2-7|.|TRBV24-1
TGTGCCACCAGTGCTTCAGGGGTGGCCTACGAGCAGTACTTC
CATSASGVAYEQYF
>few|14|TRBJ2-7|.|TRBV5-1
TGCGCCAGCAGCTTGCCTACGAGCTCCTACGAGCAGTACTTC
CASSLPTSSYEQYF
>.|14|TRBJ1-2|TRBD1|TRBV5-5
TGTGCCAGCAGCTTGGGAGGGGGCGGCTATGGCTACACCTTC
CASSLGGGGYGYTF
>.|13|TRBJ2-3|.|TRBV9
TGTGCCAGCAGCGTAGAGTGGACAGATACGCAGTATTTT
CASSVEWTDTQYF
>.|12|TRBJ1-5|.|TRBV7-9
TGTGCCAGCAGCCCCGGTAGTCAGCCCCAGCATTTT
CASSPGSQPQHF